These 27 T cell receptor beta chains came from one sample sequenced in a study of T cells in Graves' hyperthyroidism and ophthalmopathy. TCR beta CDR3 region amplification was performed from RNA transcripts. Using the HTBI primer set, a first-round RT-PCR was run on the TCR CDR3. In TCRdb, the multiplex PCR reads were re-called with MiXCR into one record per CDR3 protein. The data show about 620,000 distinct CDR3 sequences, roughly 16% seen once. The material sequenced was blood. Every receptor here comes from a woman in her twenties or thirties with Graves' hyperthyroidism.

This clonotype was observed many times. CDR3 loop: CASSPTGTRLDEQYF. DNA for the CDR3: TGTGCCAGCAGCCCCACCGGGACTAGACTAGACGAGCAGTACTTC. This rearrangement joins TRBV3-1 to TRBJ2-7; TRBD2 aligns across 8 bases. The V and J ends lost 4 bases and 5 bases, in that order; junction bases with no gene match: 10. CDR3 length: 15 residues. Germline V lookup: CDR1 LGHDT, CDR2 YNNKEL (reference sequence).

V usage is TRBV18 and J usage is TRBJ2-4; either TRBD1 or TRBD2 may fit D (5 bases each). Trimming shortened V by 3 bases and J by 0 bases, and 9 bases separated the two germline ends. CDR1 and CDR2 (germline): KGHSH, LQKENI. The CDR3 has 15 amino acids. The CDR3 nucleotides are TGTGCCAGCTCACCCCCGGGGCTAGCCAAAAACATTCAGTACTTC. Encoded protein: CASSPPGLAKNIQYF.

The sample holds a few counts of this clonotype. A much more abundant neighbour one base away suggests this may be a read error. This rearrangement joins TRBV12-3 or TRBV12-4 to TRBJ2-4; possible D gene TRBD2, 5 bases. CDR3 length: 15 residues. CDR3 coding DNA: TGTGCCCGCAGTGCTCCCATTGGACTGGGGAACATTCAGTACTTC. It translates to CARSAPIGLGNIQYF.

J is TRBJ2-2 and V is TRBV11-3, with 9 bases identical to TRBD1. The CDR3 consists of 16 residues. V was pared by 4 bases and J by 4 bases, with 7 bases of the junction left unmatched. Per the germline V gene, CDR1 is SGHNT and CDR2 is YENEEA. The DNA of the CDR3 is TGTGCCAGCAGCTCCGGGACAGGGTTAACCACCGGGGAGCTGTTTTTT. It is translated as CASSSGTGLTTGELFF.

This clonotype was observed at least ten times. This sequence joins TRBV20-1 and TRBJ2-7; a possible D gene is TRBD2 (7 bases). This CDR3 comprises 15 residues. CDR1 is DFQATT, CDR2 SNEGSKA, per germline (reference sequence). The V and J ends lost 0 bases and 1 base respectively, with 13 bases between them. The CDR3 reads CSARDWGGRSYEQYF. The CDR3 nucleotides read TGCAGTGCTAGAGATTGGGGGGGCCGATCCTACGAGCAGTACTTC.

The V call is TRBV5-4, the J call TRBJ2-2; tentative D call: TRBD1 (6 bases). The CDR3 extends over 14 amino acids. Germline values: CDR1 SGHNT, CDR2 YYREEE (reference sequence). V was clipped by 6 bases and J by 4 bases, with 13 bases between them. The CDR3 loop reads CASKGDLTTGELFF. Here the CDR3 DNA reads TGTGCCAGCAAGGGGGATCTCACCACCGGGGAGCTGTTTTTT. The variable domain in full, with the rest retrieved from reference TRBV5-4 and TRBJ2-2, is ETGVTQSPTHLIKTRGQQVTLRCSSQSGHNTVSWYQQALGQGPQFIFQYYREEENGRGNFPPRFSGLQFPNYSSELNVNALELDDSALYLCASKGDLTTGELFFGEGSRLTVL.

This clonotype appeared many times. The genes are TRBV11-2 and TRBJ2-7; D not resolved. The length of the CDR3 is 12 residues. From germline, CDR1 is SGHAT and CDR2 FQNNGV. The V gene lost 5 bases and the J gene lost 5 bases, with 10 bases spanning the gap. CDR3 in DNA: TGTGCCAGCAGCCCGACGGGTCACGAGCAGTACTTC. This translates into CASSPTGHEQYF.

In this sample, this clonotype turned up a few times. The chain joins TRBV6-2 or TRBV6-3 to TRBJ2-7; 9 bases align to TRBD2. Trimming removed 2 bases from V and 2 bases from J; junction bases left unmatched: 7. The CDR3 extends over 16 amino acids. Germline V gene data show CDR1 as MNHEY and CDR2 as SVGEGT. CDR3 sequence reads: CASSYALAGGAYEQYF. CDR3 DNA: TGTGCCAGCAGTTACGCTCTTGCGGGAGGGGCCTACGAGCAGTACTTC.

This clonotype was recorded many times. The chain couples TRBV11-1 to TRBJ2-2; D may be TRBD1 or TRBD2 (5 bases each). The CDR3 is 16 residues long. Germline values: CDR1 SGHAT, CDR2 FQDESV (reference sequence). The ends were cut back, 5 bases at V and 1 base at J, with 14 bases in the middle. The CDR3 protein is CASSPVGRLNTGELFF. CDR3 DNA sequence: TGTGCCAGCAGCCCTGTGGGACGGCTGAACACCGGGGAGCTGTTTTTT.

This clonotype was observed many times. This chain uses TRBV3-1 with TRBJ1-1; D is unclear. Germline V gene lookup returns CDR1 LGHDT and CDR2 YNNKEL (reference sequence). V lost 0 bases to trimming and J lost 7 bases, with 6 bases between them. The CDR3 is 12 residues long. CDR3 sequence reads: CASSQDTVEAFF. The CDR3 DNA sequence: TGTGCCAGCAGCCAAGATACCGTTGAAGCTTTCTTT.

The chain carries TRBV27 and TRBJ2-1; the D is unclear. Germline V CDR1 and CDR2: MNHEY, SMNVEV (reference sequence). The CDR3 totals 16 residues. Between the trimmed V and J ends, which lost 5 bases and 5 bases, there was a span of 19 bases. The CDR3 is CASSPRIGNSDNEQFF. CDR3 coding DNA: TGTGCCAGCAGTCCCCGTATTGGTAATTCCGACAATGAGCAGTTCTTC.

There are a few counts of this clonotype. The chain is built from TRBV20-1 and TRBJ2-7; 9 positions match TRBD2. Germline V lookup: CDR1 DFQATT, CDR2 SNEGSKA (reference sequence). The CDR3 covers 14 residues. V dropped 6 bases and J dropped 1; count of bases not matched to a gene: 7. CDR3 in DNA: TGCAGTGCCTACACTAGCGGGCATTCCTACGAGCAGTACTTC. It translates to CSAYTSGHSYEQYF.

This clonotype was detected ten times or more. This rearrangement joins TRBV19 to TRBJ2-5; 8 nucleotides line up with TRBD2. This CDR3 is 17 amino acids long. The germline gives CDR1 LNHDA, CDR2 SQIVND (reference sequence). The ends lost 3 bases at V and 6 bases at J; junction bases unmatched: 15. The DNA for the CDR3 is TGTGCCAGTAGTATTATGAGCGGGAGAGGGGATAGGCAGACCCAGTACTTC. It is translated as CASSIMSGRGDRQTQYF. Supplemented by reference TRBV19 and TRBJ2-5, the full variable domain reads DGGITQSPKYLFRKEGQNVTLSCEQNLNHDAMYWYRQDPGQGLRLIYYSQIVNDFQKGDIAEGYSVSREKKESFPLTVTSAQKNPTAFYLCASSIMSGRGDRQTQYFGPGTRLLVL.

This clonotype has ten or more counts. The CDR3 region has the DNA TGTGCCAGCAGCCGTCCCGGGGGGGTAAATTCACCCCTCCACTTT. Protein sequence: CASSRPGGVNSPLHF. The chain employs TRBV7-2 and TRBJ1-6, with TRBD1 as a possible D gene (5 bases). This CDR3 has 15 amino acids. CDR1 SGHTA and CDR2 FQGNSA come from the germline V gene. The V gene lost 5 bases and the J gene lost 7 bases, with 15 bases spanning the gap.

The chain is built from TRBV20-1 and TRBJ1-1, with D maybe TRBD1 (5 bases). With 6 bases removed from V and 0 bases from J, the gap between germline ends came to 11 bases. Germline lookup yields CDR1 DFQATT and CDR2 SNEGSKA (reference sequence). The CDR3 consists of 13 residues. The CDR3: CSATTELNTEAFF. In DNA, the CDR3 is TGCAGTGCCACGACAGAGTTGAACACTGAAGCTTTCTTT.

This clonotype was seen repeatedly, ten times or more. The CDR3 region has the DNA TGCAGTGCTAAGTTCGGAGGGGGTGAAGAGACCCAGTACTTC. Translated, it gives CSAKFGGGEETQYF. This chain uses TRBV20-1 with TRBJ2-5, with D perhaps given as TRBD1 or TRBD2 (6 bases each). Germline values: CDR1 DFQATT, CDR2 SNEGSKA (reference sequence). This CDR3 has 14 residues. V lost 4 bases and J lost 3, with 15 bases in between.

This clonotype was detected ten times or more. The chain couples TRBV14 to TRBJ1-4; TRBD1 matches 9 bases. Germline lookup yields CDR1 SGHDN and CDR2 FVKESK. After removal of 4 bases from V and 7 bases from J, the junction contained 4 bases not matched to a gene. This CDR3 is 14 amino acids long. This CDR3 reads CASSPRDRVEKLFF. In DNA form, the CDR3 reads TGTGCCAGCAGCCCCCGGGACAGGGTTGAAAAACTGTTTTTT.

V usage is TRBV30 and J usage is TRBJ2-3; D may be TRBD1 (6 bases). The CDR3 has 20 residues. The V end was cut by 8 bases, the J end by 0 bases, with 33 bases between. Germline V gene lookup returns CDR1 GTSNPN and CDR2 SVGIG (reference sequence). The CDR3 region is CALSAAGVPAESTSTDTQYF. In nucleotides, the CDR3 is TGTGCCCTTAGCGCGGCAGGGGTCCCAGCGGAGTCGACTAGCACAGATACGCAGTATTTT.

The CDR3 loop is CASMSSGTKNIQYF. The CDR3 coding sequence is TGTGCCAGCATGTCGAGCGGGACTAAAAACATTCAGTACTTC. This chain uses TRBV6-2 or TRBV6-3 with TRBJ2-4, with 7 bases matching TRBD2. The germline gives CDR1 MNHEY, CDR2 SVGEGT. With 7 bases clipped from V and 4 bases from J, the junction kept 7 bases outside the gene matches. The CDR3 consists of 14 residues.

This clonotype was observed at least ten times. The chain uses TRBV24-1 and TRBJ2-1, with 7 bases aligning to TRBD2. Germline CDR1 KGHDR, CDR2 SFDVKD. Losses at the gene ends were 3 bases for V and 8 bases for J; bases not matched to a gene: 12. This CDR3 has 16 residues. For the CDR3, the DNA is TGTGCCACCAGTGATACAGCAGCGGCGGGAGAGGATGAGCAGTTCTTC. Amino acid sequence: CATSDTAAAGEDEQFF.

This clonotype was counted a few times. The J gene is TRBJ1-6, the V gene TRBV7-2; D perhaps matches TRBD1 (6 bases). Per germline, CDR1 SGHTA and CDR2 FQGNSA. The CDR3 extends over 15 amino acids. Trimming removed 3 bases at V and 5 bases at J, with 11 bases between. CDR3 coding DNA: TGTGCCAGCAGCTTCCGACAGGCCAATAATTCACCCCTCCACTTT. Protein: CASSFRQANNSPLHF.

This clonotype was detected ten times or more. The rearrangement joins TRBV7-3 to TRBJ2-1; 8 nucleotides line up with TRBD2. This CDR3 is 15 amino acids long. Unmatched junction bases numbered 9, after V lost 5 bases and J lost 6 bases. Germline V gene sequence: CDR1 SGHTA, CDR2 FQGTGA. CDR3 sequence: CASSANPGLVNEQFF. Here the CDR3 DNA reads TGTGCCAGCAGCGCAAACCCGGGACTAGTCAATGAGCAGTTCTTC.

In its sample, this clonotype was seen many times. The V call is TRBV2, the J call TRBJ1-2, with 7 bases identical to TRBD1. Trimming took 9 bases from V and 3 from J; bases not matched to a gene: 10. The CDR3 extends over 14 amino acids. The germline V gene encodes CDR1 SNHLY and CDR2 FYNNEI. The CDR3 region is CASKITGAYYGYTF. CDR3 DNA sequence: TGTGCCAGTAAGATAACAGGGGCTTACTATGGCTACACCTTC.

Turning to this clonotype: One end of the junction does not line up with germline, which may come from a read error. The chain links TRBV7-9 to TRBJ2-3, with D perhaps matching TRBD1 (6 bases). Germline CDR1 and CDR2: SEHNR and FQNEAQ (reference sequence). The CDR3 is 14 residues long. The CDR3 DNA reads TGTGCCAGCAGCTCAGGGGTCTTCACAGGTACGCAGTATTTT. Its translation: CASSSGVFTGTQYF.

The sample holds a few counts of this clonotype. The CDR3 sequence is CASSLPPQLGELFF. In DNA, the CDR3 is TGTGCCAGCAGCTTGCCGCCGCAGCTCGGGGAGCTGTTTTTT. V and J are TRBV7-2 and TRBJ2-2; D unresolved. The CDR3 is made up of 14 amino acids. Trimming shortened V by 3 bases and J by 7 bases, and 12 bases separated the two germline ends. The germline V gene has CDR1 SGHTA and CDR2 FQGNSA. Variable domain in full (rest from reference TRBV7-2 and TRBJ2-2): GAGVSQSPSNKVTEKGKDVELRCDPISGHTALYWYRQSLGQGLEFLIYFQGNSAPDKSGLPSDRFSAERTGGSVSTLTIQRTQQEDSAVYLCASSLPPQLGELFFGEGSRLTVL.

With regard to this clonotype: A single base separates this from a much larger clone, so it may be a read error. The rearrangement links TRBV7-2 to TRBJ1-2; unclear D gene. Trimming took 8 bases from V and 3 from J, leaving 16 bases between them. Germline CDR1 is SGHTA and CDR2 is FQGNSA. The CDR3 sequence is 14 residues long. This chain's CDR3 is CASGSRAPDYGYTF. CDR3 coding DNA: TGTGCCAGCGGCAGCCGGGCCCCAGACTATGGCTACACCTTC.

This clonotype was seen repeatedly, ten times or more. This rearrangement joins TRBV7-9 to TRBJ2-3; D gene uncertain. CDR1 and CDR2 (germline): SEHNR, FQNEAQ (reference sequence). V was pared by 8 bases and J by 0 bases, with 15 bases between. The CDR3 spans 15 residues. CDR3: CASSPRRSSTDTQYF. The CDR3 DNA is TGTGCCAGCTCCCCTAGGCGGTCTAGCACAGATACGCAGTATTTT.